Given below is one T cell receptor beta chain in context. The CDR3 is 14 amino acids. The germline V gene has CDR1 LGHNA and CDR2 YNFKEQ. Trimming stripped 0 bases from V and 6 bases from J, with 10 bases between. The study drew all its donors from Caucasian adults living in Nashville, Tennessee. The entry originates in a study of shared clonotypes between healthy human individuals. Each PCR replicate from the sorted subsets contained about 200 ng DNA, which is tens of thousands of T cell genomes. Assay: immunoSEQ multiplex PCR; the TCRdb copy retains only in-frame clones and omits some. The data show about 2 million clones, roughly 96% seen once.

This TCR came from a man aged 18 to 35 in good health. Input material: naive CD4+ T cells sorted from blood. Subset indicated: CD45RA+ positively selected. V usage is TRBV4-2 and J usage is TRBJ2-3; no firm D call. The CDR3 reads CASSQDNDWDTQYF. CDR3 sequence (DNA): TGTGCCAGCAGCCAAGATAACGATTGGGATACGCAGTATTTT.